This T cell receptor beta chain was identified in a study of blood T cell repertoires in COVID-19. Seattle participants joined during active infection and were tracked over time. In the study's own analysis: Nucleated cell number was recorded as an estimate derived from reference gene primer amplification. Data came from immunoSEQ multiplex PCR; TCRdb stores just in-frame clones and leaves some out. That table furnishes V, J and clone size, whereas the DNA furnished D and trimming. Of roughly 350,000 clones in the sample, about nine tenths were seen once. This CDR3 region has 16 residues. V trimming: 4 bases; J trimming: 1 base; junction bases outside the gene matches: 6. Germline V lookup: CDR1 SGHAT, CDR2 FQNNGV.

What was sequenced was peripheral blood. The chain recombines TRBV11-2 with TRBJ2-7; TRBD2 matches at 11 bases. The receptor comes from a woman aged 70-85 years with COVID-19, enrolled during active disease. For the CDR3, the DNA is TGTGCCAGCAGCTCGGCACTAGCGGGGGCATCCTACGAGCAGTACTTC. This encodes CASSSALAGASYEQYF.